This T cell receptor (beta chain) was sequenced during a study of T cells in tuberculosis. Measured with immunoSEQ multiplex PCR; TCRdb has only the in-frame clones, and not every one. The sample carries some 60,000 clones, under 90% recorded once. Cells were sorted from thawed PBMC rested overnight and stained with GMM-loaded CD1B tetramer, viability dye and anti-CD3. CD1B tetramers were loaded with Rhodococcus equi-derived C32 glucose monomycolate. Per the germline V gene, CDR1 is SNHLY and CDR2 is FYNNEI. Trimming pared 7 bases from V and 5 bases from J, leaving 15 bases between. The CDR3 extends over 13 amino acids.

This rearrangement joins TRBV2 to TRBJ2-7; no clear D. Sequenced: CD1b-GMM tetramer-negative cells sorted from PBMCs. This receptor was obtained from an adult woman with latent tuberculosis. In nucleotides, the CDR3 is TGTGCCAGCAACCGCATCCCTAACGACGAGCAGTACTTC. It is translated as CASNRIPNDEQYF.